This entry lists 5 T cell receptor beta chains sequenced from one sample in a study of regulatory T cells in long-lasting Graves disease. As to time point: persistent/refractory GD, antithyroid drugs over 5 years with positive TRAb. RNA from PBMCs was the source of the TCR library. Researchers made TCR beta libraries by using iRepertoire HTBI primers and running Arm-PCR on CDR3 regions. One entry per CDR3 protein, called by TCRdb with MiXCR from the multiplex PCR reads. The data contain about 340,000 distinct CDR3 sequences, about 18% of them singletons. Here the sequenced sample was peripheral blood mononuclear cells (PBMCs), taken when the disease was refractory, from a patient treated with antithyroid drugs. The receptors were sampled from a female donor with Graves disease.

This clonotype was recorded at least ten times. The chain employs TRBV29-1 and TRBJ1-5, with 12 bases that match TRBD1. Germline CDR1 reads SQVTM; CDR2 reads ANQGSEA. There are 13 residues in the CDR3. With 6 bases clipped from V and 6 bases from J, the junction kept 3 bases outside the gene matches. CDR3 protein: CSVGTGGCQPQHF. The CDR3 DNA follows: TGCAGCGTCGGGACAGGGGGCTGTCAGCCCCAGCATTTT.

This clonotype was counted ten times or more. This rearrangement joins TRBV6-1 to TRBJ2-5, with 10 nucleotides matching TRBD1. The CDR3 spans 16 residues. Germline CDR1 and CDR2: MNHNS and SASEGT. V shed 7 bases and J 5 bases; nucleotides not matched to a gene: 13. CDR3 nucleotides: TGTGCCAGCACCGAAAGCCCGACAGGGGGCGCGGAGACCCAGTACTTC. Translation gives CASTESPTGGAETQYF.

This rearrangement joins TRBV27 to TRBJ2-7; D uncertain. CDR3 size: 9 residues. Between the trimmed V and J ends, which lost 8 bases and 3 bases, there was a span of 2 bases. Germline CDR1 is MNHEY and CDR2 is SMNVEV (reference sequence). CDR3 in amino acids: CASRYEQYF. The CDR3, as DNA: TGTGCCAGCCGCTACGAGCAGTACTTC.

On this clonotype: A much larger clone differs from this one at a single base, so this may be a read error. The chain recombines TRBV7-3 with TRBJ2-5; no clear D gene. CDR1 is SGHTA and CDR2 is FQGTGA in the germline V gene. V was shortened by 2 bases and J by 2 bases, with 12 bases between the two germline ends. This CDR3 is built from 15 residues. In nucleotides, the CDR3 is TGTGCCAGCAGCTTAGATGGCGTGCTACAAGAGACCCAGTACTTC. This encodes CASSLDGVLQETQYF.

This chain joins TRBV11-2 and TRBJ1-1; maybe TRBD1 (6 bases). The length of the CDR3 is 16 residues. The germline gives CDR1 SGHAT, CDR2 FQNNGV. With 0 bases removed from V and 5 bases from J, the gap between germline ends came to 16 bases. The CDR3 is CASSLDRGRGETEAFF. The CDR3, as DNA: TGTGCCAGCAGCTTAGATCGAGGGAGGGGGGAGACTGAAGCTTTCTTT.